The T cell receptor (beta chain) under discussion was sequenced for a study of blood T cell repertoires in COVID-19. As for the study in general: Researchers got acute and convalescent COVID-19 samples from the United States, Italy and Spain. T cells, B-cell-depleted T cells, or PBMCs supplied cDNA or gDNA.

The CDR3 has 14 residues. The V gene lost 0 bases and the J gene lost 5 bases, with 10 bases spanning the gap. The germline V gene has CDR1 SEHNR and CDR2 FQNEAQ (reference sequence). In the source study's methods: The assay estimated nucleated cells by amplifying reference gene primers. The assay was immunoSEQ multiplex PCR, and TCRdb's table has in-frame clones only and misses some. The V and J calls and clone size are taken from that table; D and trimming were inferred from the DNA. The data contain about 50,000 clones, roughly nine tenths of them singletons. The receptor was isolated from a human donor in a cohort sampled during active COVID-19. The sequenced sample consisted of peripheral blood. The chain joins TRBV7-9 to TRBJ1-1; D is ambiguous. The CDR3 nucleotides are TGTGCCAGCAGCTTAGCGGTTGGGAGGACTGAAGCTTTCTTT. Amino acids: CASSLAVGRTEAFF. The whole variable domain, remainder taken from reference TRBV7-9 and TRBJ1-1, is DTGVSQNPRHKITKRGQNVTFRCDPISEHNRLYWYRQTLGQGPEFLTYFQNEAQLEKSRLLSDRFSAERPKGSFSTLEIQRTEQGDSAMYLCASSLAVGRTEAFFGQGTRLTVV.